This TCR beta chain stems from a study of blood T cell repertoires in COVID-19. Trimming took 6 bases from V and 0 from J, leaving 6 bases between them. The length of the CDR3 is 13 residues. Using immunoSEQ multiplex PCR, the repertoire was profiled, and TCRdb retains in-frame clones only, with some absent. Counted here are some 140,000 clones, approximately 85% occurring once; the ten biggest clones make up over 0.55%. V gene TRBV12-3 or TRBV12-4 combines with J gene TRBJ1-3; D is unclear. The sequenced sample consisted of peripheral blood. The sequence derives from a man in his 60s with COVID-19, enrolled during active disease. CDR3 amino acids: CASSPNSGNTIYF. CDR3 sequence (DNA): TGTGCCAGCAGCCCCAACTCTGGAAACACCATATATTTT.